The 19 T cell receptor beta chains given below trace back to one sample, sequenced in a study of cytomegalovirus exposure and HLA in healthy donors. PCR employed 60 Vbeta and 13 Jbeta primers. Clones were read by immunoSEQ multiplex PCR, and TCRdb kept only the in-frame ones, dropping some. The sample lists about 100,000 clones, roughly 74% occurring once. The sequenced sample consisted of PBMCs. Receptors were obtained from an older woman in good health and CMV-seropositive.

This clone was recorded only once. The genes are TRBV29-1 and TRBJ2-3; weak D call: TRBD1 (6 bases). CDR1 is SQVTM, CDR2 ANQGSEA, per germline. Trimming shortened V by 6 bases and J by 2 bases, and 9 bases separated the two germline ends. There are 12 residues in the CDR3. The CDR3 loop is CSVEGDTDTQYF. DNA for the CDR3: TGCAGCGTCGAGGGGGACACAGATACGCAGTATTTT.

This clone was found once. The chain links TRBV21-1 to TRBJ2-2; no check of the table's D call, TRBD1, against the DNA was made. TRBV21-1 is a pseudogene. The CDR3 runs to 16 residues. The CDR3 DNA reads as TGTGCCAGCAGCAAAACCGACGGACAGGACACCGGGGAGCTGTTTTTT. This translates into CASSKTDGQDTGELFF.

The chain is built from TRBV19 and TRBJ1-5; 10 bases map to TRBD1. Germline V gene data show CDR1 as LNHDA and CDR2 as SQIVND (reference sequence). The CDR3 sequence is 16 residues long. V shed 6 bases and J 1 base; nucleotides not matched to a gene: 6. The CDR3 loop is CASRDRGPQSNQPQHF. CDR3 nucleotides: TGTGCCAGTAGAGACAGGGGGCCGCAAAGCAATCAGCCCCAGCATTTT.

The chain combines TRBV9 with TRBJ2-5, with D maybe TRBD1 (5 bases). Germline CDR1 and CDR2: SGDLS and YYNGEE. The V end lost 3 bases, the J end lost 1 base, and 10 bases lay between the germline ends. The CDR3 is made up of 14 amino acids. The CDR3 region is CASSAGKPQETQYF. In DNA form, the CDR3 reads TGTGCCAGCAGCGCAGGGAAACCCCAAGAGACCCAGTACTTC.

The rearrangement uses TRBV6-1 and TRBJ2-7; TRBD1 matches 7 bases. The CDR3 spans 14 residues. V was clipped by 4 bases and J by 2 bases; unmatched bases: 5. The germline V gene encodes CDR1 MNHNS and CDR2 SASEGT. This CDR3 reads CASSAGDSAYEQYF. The CDR3 nucleotides are TGTGCCAGCAGTGCCGGGGACAGCGCCTACGAGCAGTACTTC.

Here the CDR3 DNA reads TGTGCCAGCAGTTGGGCCATAAGCTCCTACGAGCAGTACTTC. Its translation is CASSWAISSYEQYF. The rearrangement joins TRBV28 to TRBJ2-7; D remains ambiguous. The CDR3 covers 14 residues. The germline V and J ends were trimmed by 4 bases and 0 bases, with 10 bases remaining between them. Per the germline V gene, CDR1 is MDHEN and CDR2 is SYDVKM.

This clone has only one observation. The J gene is TRBJ1-2, the V gene TRBV7-2; possibly TRBD1 for D (6 bases). Germline CDR1 reads SGHTA; CDR2 reads FQGNSA. The CDR3 runs 15 residues. V gave up 4 bases and J gave up 4 bases, with 16 bases separating them. The CDR3 coding sequence is TGTGCCAGCAGCTCCTATGTGGGGGGGGCCTATGGCTACACCTTC. It yields the protein CASSSYVGGAYGYTF.

This rearrangement joins TRBV7-9 to TRBJ1-3; 7 bases are a match to TRBD1. The germline V gene encodes CDR1 SEHNR and CDR2 FQNEAQ (reference sequence). The CDR3 covers 15 residues. The V segment lost 5 bases and the J segment 0 bases; nucleotides outside the gene matches: 4. The CDR3 sequence is CASSQGDNSGNTIYF. The CDR3 nucleotides are TGTGCCAGCAGCCAGGGGGACAACTCTGGAAACACCATATATTTT. Full variable domain (missing parts from reference TRBV7-9 and TRBJ1-3): DTGVSQNPRHKITKRGQNVTFRCDPISEHNRLYWYRQTLGQGPEFLTYFQNEAQLEKSRLLSDRFSAERPKGSFSTLEIQRTEQGDSAMYLCASSQGDNSGNTIYFGEGSWLTVV.

A few counts support this clone. V is TRBV7-9 and J is TRBJ2-7; 10 positions match TRBD2. Germline V gives CDR1 SEHNR, CDR2 FQNEAQ (reference sequence). The junction had 9 bases not matched to a gene; V was cut back by 8 bases and J by 5 bases. CDR3 length: 14 amino acids. In DNA, the CDR3 is TGTGCCAGCGCCTGGAGACTAGCGGGCCACGAGCAGTACTTC. This sequence encodes CASAWRLAGHEQYF.

The chain carries TRBV28 and TRBJ1-2; tentative D call: TRBD1 (5 bases). The CDR3 spans 14 residues. In germline, CDR1 is MDHEN, CDR2 SYDVKM. Deletions cut 2 bases from V and 2 bases from J, with 9 bases between. The CDR3 DNA reads TGTGCCAGCAGTTTAGGCAGGGAAAACTATGGCTACACCTTC. Translating gives CASSLGRENYGYTF.

This clone showed up just a few times. The chain carries TRBV6-6 and TRBJ2-3, with TRBD1 matching over 8 bases. J was trimmed by 4 bases and V by 0 bases; bases with no gene match: 6. CDR1 is MNHNY, CDR2 SVGAGI, per germline (reference sequence). This CDR3 is built from 16 residues. For the CDR3, the DNA is TGTGCCAGCAGTTACTCGTTAGGACAGGGCCCAGATACGCAGTATTTT. As protein: CASSYSLGQGPDTQYF.

The J gene is TRBJ1-1, the V gene TRBV6-5; TRBD1 matches 8 bases. This CDR3 is 13 amino acids long. The junction had 6 bases not matched to a gene; V was cut back by 6 bases and J by 6 bases. Germline-derived CDR1 and CDR2 are MNHEY and SVGAGI. The CDR3 loop is CASRFRGPAEAFF. In DNA, the CDR3 is TGTGCCAGCAGATTCAGGGGGCCGGCTGAAGCTTTCTTT.

The gene calls are TRBV5-1 and TRBJ1-1; the D gene is possibly TRBD1 (6 bases). Trimming cost V 7 bases and J 2 bases, with 18 bases left between them. The CDR3 has 15 residues. Germline CDR1 is SGHRS and CDR2 is YFSETQ. The CDR3 is CASFPSAGVNTEAFF. The CDR3 nucleotides read TGCGCCAGCTTCCCTTCCGCAGGGGTAAACACTGAAGCTTTCTTT. Full variable domain (rest looked up from reference TRBV5-1 and TRBJ1-1): KAGVTQTPRYLIKTRGQQVTLSCSPISGHRSVSWYQQTPGQGLQFLFEYFSETQRNKGNFPGRFSGRQFSNSRSEMNVSTLELGDSALYLCASFPSAGVNTEAFFGQGTRLTVV.

This clone was found a few times. CDR3 sequence: CASSTDRGDEKLFF. DNA for the CDR3: TGTGCCAGCAGTACCGACAGGGGCGATGAAAAACTGTTTTTT. The genes are TRBV2 and TRBJ1-4; 8 nucleotides agree with TRBD1. Trimming at V came to 5 bases and at J to 6 bases, leaving 5 bases not matched to a gene. From germline, CDR1 is SNHLY and CDR2 FYNNEI. The CDR3 loop spans 14 amino acids. The full variable domain, completed using reference TRBV2 and TRBJ1-4, is EPEVTQTPSHQVTQMGQEVILRCVPISNHLYFYWYRQILGQKVEFLVSFYNNEISEKSEIFDDQFSVERPDGSNFTLKIRSTKLEDSAMYFCASSTDRGDEKLFFGSGTQLSVL.

This chain links TRBV30 with TRBJ2-7, with D possibly being TRBD1 (8 bases). The CDR3 totals 12 residues. Germline values: CDR1 GTSNPN, CDR2 SVGIG (reference sequence). Trimming left V 7 bases short and J 6 bases short, with 16 bases between. The CDR3 here is CAFDRGGSEQYF. The CDR3 DNA reads as TGTGCCTTTGACAGGGGAGGGTCCGAGCAGTACTTC.

The chain couples TRBV7-2 to TRBJ2-5, with a tentative D call TRBD2 (7 bases). The CDR3 runs to 14 residues. Germline assignment: CDR1 SGHTA and CDR2 FQGNSA. V lost 1 base to trimming and J lost 5 bases, with 11 bases between them. The CDR3 spells CASSLGGGPETQYF. DNA of the CDR3: TGTGCCAGCAGCTTAGGGGGGGGCCCCGAGACCCAGTACTTC.

This chain links TRBV5-5 with TRBJ2-5, with 11 bases lining up with TRBD2. Trimming removed 4 bases from V and 7 bases from J; junction bases left unmatched: 12. From germline, CDR1 is SGHKS and CDR2 YYEKEE (reference sequence). The CDR3 is 16 residues long. CDR3 bases: TGTGCCAGCAGCCTCCTTAGCGGGAGGGGGGCAGGGACCCAGTACTTC. Translation gives CASSLLSGRGAGTQYF.

The chain couples TRBV7-6 to TRBJ2-7, with TRBD1 identical over 9 bases. This CDR3 contains 13 residues. Per germline, CDR1 SGHVS and CDR2 FNYEAQ. V shed 1 base, J shed 6 bases, and the junction held 1 base outside the gene matches. The CDR3 DNA sequence: TGTGCCAGCAGCTTAGTGGACAGGGGCGAGCAGTACTTC. Translated, it gives CASSLVDRGEQYF.

The CDR3 DNA follows: TGTGCCAGCAGCCGAACCCGGGAGGCCGGGGCCAACGTCCTGACTTTC. Protein: CASSRTREAGANVLTF. The chain has TRBV7-3 and TRBJ2-6; 7 nucleotides match TRBD2. CDR1 is SGHTA and CDR2 is FQGTGA in the germline V gene. With V trimmed by 5 bases and J by 4 bases, 8 bases remained unmatched. The CDR3 is 16 amino acids.